This entry lists 14 T cell receptor beta chains sequenced from one sample in a study of shared clonotypes between healthy human individuals. Here immunoSEQ multiplex PCR was the method, and the copy in TCRdb shows in-frame clones only, minus some. This table holds approximately 1.5 million clones, 98% to 99% found once. Sample: naive CD4+ T cells sorted from blood. Stated subset: CD45RA+ positively selected. The receptors derive from a man aged 25 to 45 in good health.

V gene TRBV5-4 combines with J gene TRBJ2-5; 8 bases agree with TRBD2. The CDR3 loop spans 14 amino acids. With 4 bases clipped from V and 2 bases from J, the junction kept 4 bases outside the gene matches. Looked up from germline, CDR1 is SGHNT and CDR2 is YYREEE (reference sequence). The DNA for the CDR3 is TGTGCCAGCAGCCCGACTAGCGAACAAGAGACCCAGTACTTC. As protein: CASSPTSEQETQYF.

The chain has TRBV11-2 and TRBJ1-4, with D unclear. The CDR3 covers 15 residues. CDR1 SGHAT and CDR2 FQNNGV come from the germline V gene. V was shortened by 1 base and J by 7 bases, with 13 bases between the two germline ends. The CDR3 DNA sequence: TGTGCCAGCAGCTTAGTTCTGGGCGGTTTTGAAAAACTGTTTTTT. Its protein product is CASSLVLGGFEKLFF.

The sample holds one count of this clone. The V gene is TRBV27, the J gene TRBJ1-2; D is uncertain. Trimming removed 0 bases at V and 5 bases at J, with 7 bases between. Germline V gene data show CDR1 as MNHEY and CDR2 as SMNVEV (reference sequence). This CDR3 spans 13 amino acids. In DNA, the CDR3 is TGTGCCAGCAGTTTATCGGCAGATTATGGCTACACCTTC. It encodes CASSLSADYGYTF.

The gene calls are TRBV6-5 and TRBJ2-7; TRBD1 agrees at 8 bases. From germline, CDR1 is MNHEY and CDR2 SVGAGI. This CDR3 spans 13 amino acids. After removal of 5 bases from V and 3 bases from J, the junction contained 3 bases not matched to a gene. CDR3 sequence: CASSRDRNYEQYF. The CDR3, as DNA: TGTGCCAGCAGTCGGGACAGGAACTACGAGCAGTACTTC.

V is TRBV6-1 and J is TRBJ2-1; a weak D match, TRBD1 (6 bases). There are 15 residues in the CDR3. V was clipped by 2 bases and J by 4 bases, with 12 bases between them. Germline V gives CDR1 MNHNS, CDR2 SASEGT. The CDR3 bases are TGTGCCAGCAGTGAATACAGGGTAGAGTACAATGAGCAGTTCTTC. It translates to CASSEYRVEYNEQFF.

The rearrangement joins TRBV9 to TRBJ2-2, with 10 bases lining up with TRBD2. This CDR3 has 14 residues. Unmatched junction bases numbered 9, after V lost 10 bases and J lost 6 bases. Germline-derived CDR1 and CDR2 are SGDLS and YYNGEE. CDR3 sequence: CASNLAGEAGELFF. The CDR3 DNA follows: TGTGCCTCCAACCTAGCGGGAGAGGCCGGGGAGCTGTTTTTT.

This clone was detected only once. This chain uses TRBV2 with TRBJ1-5; D unresolved. The CDR3 contains 16 residues. CDR1 is SNHLY, CDR2 FYNNEI, per germline. The germline V and J ends were trimmed by 0 bases and 5 bases, with 14 bases remaining between them. CDR3 nucleotides: TGTGCCAGCAGTGAAGCCCTTGGGTGGAGGGATCAGCCCCAGCATTTT. This gives the protein CASSEALGWRDQPQHF.

In its sample, this clone was seen once. CDR3 region: CASSYVRGSSYNEQFF. The CDR3, as DNA: TGTGCCAGCAGTTATGTGCGCGGGAGCTCCTACAATGAGCAGTTCTTC. The chain uses TRBV6-5 and TRBJ2-1, with 7 bases fitting TRBD2. Trimming took 3 bases from V and 0 from J; bases not matched to a gene: 5. Germline V CDR1 and CDR2: MNHEY, SVGAGI. CDR3 size: 16 residues.

V gene TRBV18 combines with J gene TRBJ2-5; D uncertain. The CDR3 has 11 residues. Germline V CDR1 and CDR2: KGHSH, LQKENI. Trimming removed 5 bases from V and 5 bases from J, with 6 bases in between. The CDR3, as DNA: TGTGCCAGCTCATGGCGTGAGACCCAGTACTTC. It specifies CASSWRETQYF.

The chain is built from TRBV9 and TRBJ2-3; TRBD1 matches 7 bases. This CDR3 has 16 residues. From germline, CDR1 is SGDLS and CDR2 YYNGEE. The V gene end was trimmed by 4 bases and the J gene end by 1 base; junction bases not matched to a gene: 9. The CDR3 nucleotides read TGTGCCAGCAGCCCTACGGCAACAGGGGGCACAGATACGCAGTATTTT. Its protein is CASSPTATGGTDTQYF.

The chain combines TRBV6-8 with TRBJ2-7; possibly TRBD1 or TRBD2 for D (5 bases each). The CDR3 is 15 amino acids. Germline CDR1 is MNHGY and CDR2 is SAAAGT. V was pared by 7 bases and J by 4 bases, with 20 bases between. The CDR3 region is CASIHPPGRPYEQYF. DNA for the CDR3: TGTGCCAGCATCCACCCCCCGGGGCGCCCTTACGAGCAGTACTTC.

Worth noting for this clone: This specimen includes other DNA sequences encoding the same CDR3. This chain joins TRBV15 and TRBJ2-1, with D unclear. Germline V gives CDR1 LNHNV, CDR2 YYDKDF (reference sequence). The CDR3 totals 14 residues. Deletions cut 0 bases from V and 5 bases from J, with 8 bases between. The CDR3 nucleotides read TGTGCCACCAGCAGAGATGTGGGCAACAATGAGCAGTTCTTC. Amino acid sequence: CATSRDVGNNEQFF.

The rearrangement joins TRBV27 to TRBJ2-1, with D possibly matching TRBD1 (6 bases). The CDR3 spans 15 residues. Germline assignment: CDR1 MNHEY and CDR2 SMNVEV (reference sequence). Trimming removed 2 bases at V and 3 bases at J, with 11 bases between. CDR3 DNA sequence: TGTGCCAGCAGTTTACGTGACAGGTTCTACAATGAGCAGTTCTTC. This translates into CASSLRDRFYNEQFF.

CDR3 bases: TGTGCCAGCAGCTTACGCACAGGGTCCACCGGGGAGCTGTTTTTT. Its protein is CASSLRTGSTGELFF. The rearrangement joins TRBV7-2 to TRBJ2-2, with a tentative D call TRBD1 (6 bases). CDR1 SGHTA and CDR2 FQGNSA come from the germline V gene. The CDR3 covers 15 residues. The ends were cut back, 2 bases at V and 4 bases at J, with 11 bases in the middle.